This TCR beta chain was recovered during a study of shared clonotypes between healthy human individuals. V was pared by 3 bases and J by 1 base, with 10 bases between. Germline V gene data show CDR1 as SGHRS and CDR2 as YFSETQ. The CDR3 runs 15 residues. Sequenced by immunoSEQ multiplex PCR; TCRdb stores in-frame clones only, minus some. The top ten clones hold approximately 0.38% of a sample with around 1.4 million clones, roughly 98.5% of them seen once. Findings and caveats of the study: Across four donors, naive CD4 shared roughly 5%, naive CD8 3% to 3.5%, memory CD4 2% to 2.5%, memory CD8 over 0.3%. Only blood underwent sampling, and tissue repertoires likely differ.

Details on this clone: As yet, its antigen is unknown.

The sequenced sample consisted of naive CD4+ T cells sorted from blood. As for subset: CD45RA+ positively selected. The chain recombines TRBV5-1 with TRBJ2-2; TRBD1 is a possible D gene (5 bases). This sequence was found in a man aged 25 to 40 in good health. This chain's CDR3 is CASSSLGLNTGELFF. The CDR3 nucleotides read TGCGCCAGCAGCTCCCTGGGGCTGAACACCGGGGAGCTGTTTTTT.